This T cell receptor beta chain was captured by sequencing in a study of T-cell reconstitution after alpha-beta-depleted transplantation in children. The authors prepared the TCRbeta library with unique molecular identifiers. TCRdb re-called the PCR reads with MiXCR, one entry per CDR3 protein. The data contain about 500,000 distinct CDR3 sequences, approximately 29% of them singletons. The V gene end was trimmed by 0 bases and the J gene end by 6 bases; junction bases not matched to a gene: 5. CDR1 is SGHRS, CDR2 YFSETQ, per germline. There are 17 residues in the CDR3. This clonotype occurred a few times.

The input for sequencing was PBMCs from the stem cell graft donor, taken from the stem cell graft. This TCR was recovered from a human donor who donated a stem cell graft to a child with aplastic anemia. The chain joins TRBV5-1 to TRBJ2-1; 14 positions match TRBD2. CDR3 bases: TGCGCCAGCAGCTTGGGAGGGACTAGCGGGAGTTTCAATGAGCAGTTCTTC. Protein: CASSLGGTSGSFNEQFF. Full variable domain (rest looked up from reference TRBV5-1 and TRBJ2-1): KAGVTQTPRYLIKTRGQQVTLSCSPISGHRSVSWYQQTPGQGLQFLFEYFSETQRNKGNFPGRFSGRQFSNSRSEMNVSTLELGDSALYLCASSLGGTSGSFNEQFFGPGTRLTVL.